The 29 T cell receptor beta chains below were found in one sample sequenced in a study of cytomegalovirus exposure and HLA in healthy donors. PCR amplification relied on 60 Vbeta primers (plus 13 Jbeta primers). TCRdb's table, derived via immunoSEQ multiplex PCR, lists solely in-frame clones and lacks some. The sample carries approximately 180,000 clones, roughly four fifths recorded once. Material for sequencing was PBMCs. These receptors all stem from a man aged 18 to 29 in good health and CMV-seronegative.

V is TRBV18 and J is TRBJ1-4; D is possibly TRBD1 (5 bases). This CDR3 comprises 15 residues. V lost 6 bases to trimming and J lost 0 bases, with 11 bases between them. Germline-derived CDR1 and CDR2 are KGHSH and LQKENI. The DNA of the CDR3 is TGTGCCAGCTCGCAAGACAGAGCAACTAATGAAAAACTGTTTTTT. It codes for CASSQDRATNEKLFF. The full variable domain, in which reference TRBV18 and TRBJ1-4 provide the parts outside the CDR3, is NAGVMQNPRHLVRRRGQEARLRCSPMKGHSHVYWYRQLPEEGLKFMVYLQKENIIDESGMPKERFSAEFPKEGPSILRIQQVVRGDSAAYFCASSQDRATNEKLFFGSGTQLSVL.

For this clone: One junction end does not reproduce the germline sequence, and a read error may be involved. The chain has TRBV7-9 and TRBJ2-7, with D possibly TRBD2 on 5 matching bases. This CDR3 spans 14 amino acids. Germline CDR1 SEHNR, CDR2 FQNEAQ (reference sequence). In DNA, the CDR3 is TGTTCCAGCTCCTTTCCGGGAAGCTCCTACGAGCAGTACTTC. Amino acids: CSSSFPGSSYEQYF. Complete variable domain (other parts from reference TRBV7-9 and TRBJ2-7): DTGVSQNPRHKITKRGQNVTFRCDPISEHNRLYWYRQTLGQGPEFLTYFQNEAQLEKSRLLSDRFSAERPKGSFSTLEIQRTEQGDSAMYLCSSSFPGSSYEQYFGPGTRLTVT.

The V and J genes are TRBV9 and TRBJ2-7; tentative D call: TRBD1 (5 bases). This CDR3 is built from 14 residues. Germline V gives CDR1 SGDLS, CDR2 YYNGEE. Trimming shortened V by 1 base and J by 0 bases, and 8 bases separated the two germline ends. The CDR3 loop is CASSVSGASYEQYF. The DNA for the CDR3 is TGTGCCAGCAGCGTAAGTGGGGCCTCCTACGAGCAGTACTTC.

This clone appeared once. The V and J genes are TRBV2 and TRBJ2-7, with D hard to call. Per the germline V gene, CDR1 is SNHLY and CDR2 is FYNNEI. Trimming shortened V by 4 bases and J by 3 bases, and 10 bases separated the two germline ends. This CDR3 is built from 13 residues. CDR3 amino acids: CASSALGDYEQYF. The CDR3 DNA reads as TGTGCCAGCAGTGCCCTCGGAGACTACGAGCAGTACTTC. Complete variable domain (other parts from reference TRBV2 and TRBJ2-7): EPEVTQTPSHQVTQMGQEVILRCVPISNHLYFYWYRQILGQKVEFLVSFYNNEISEKSEIFDDQFSVERPDGSNFTLKIRSTKLEDSAMYFCASSALGDYEQYFGPGTRLTVT.

The V and J genes are TRBV15 and TRBJ2-3, with 7 bases matching TRBD1. In germline, CDR1 is LNHNV, CDR2 YYDKDF (reference sequence). This CDR3 is 15 amino acids long. With V trimmed by 3 bases and J by 6 bases, 9 bases remained unmatched. CDR3 region: CATSRETGRGDTQYF. CDR3 coding DNA: TGTGCCACCAGCAGGGAGACAGGGCGAGGGGATACGCAGTATTTT.

The CDR3 nucleotides read TGCGCCAGCAGTGAGACAAACCTTAATTCACCCCTCCACTTT. Residues: CASSETNLNSPLHF. The chain has TRBV10-1 and TRBJ1-6; D is undetermined. CDR1 and CDR2 from the germline V gene are WNHNN and SYGVQD (reference sequence). The CDR3 consists of 14 residues. V was clipped by 2 bases and J by 6 bases, with 8 bases between them.

V gene TRBV2 combines with J gene TRBJ1-1, with 7 bases identical to TRBD1. Germline V gives CDR1 SNHLY, CDR2 FYNNEI. The V segment lost 6 bases and the J segment 0 bases; nucleotides outside the gene matches: 4. This CDR3 spans 14 amino acids. In DNA, the CDR3 is TGTGCCAGCAGAACAGGGGATTTGAACACTGAAGCTTTCTTT. Its translation is CASRTGDLNTEAFF.

V is TRBV2 and J is TRBJ2-3, with 8 bases aligning to TRBD2. CDR3 length: 13 residues. Germline lookup yields CDR1 SNHLY and CDR2 FYNNEI. The V segment lost 7 bases and the J segment 4 bases; nucleotides outside the gene matches: 4. CDR3 sequence: CASKAGEADTQYF. CDR3 DNA sequence: TGTGCCAGCAAAGCGGGAGAGGCAGATACGCAGTATTTT.

The chain employs TRBV2 and TRBJ1-2, with 7 bases that match TRBD1. The germline V gene has CDR1 SNHLY and CDR2 FYNNEI. The CDR3 sequence is 13 residues long. V shed 6 bases and J 6 bases; nucleotides not matched to a gene: 7. CDR3 sequence (DNA): TGTGCCAGCAGCAGACAGGGAGGCAATGGCTACACCTTC. It is translated as CASSRQGGNGYTF. The variable domain in full, with the rest retrieved from reference TRBV2 and TRBJ1-2, is EPEVTQTPSHQVTQMGQEVILRCVPISNHLYFYWYRQILGQKVEFLVSFYNNEISEKSEIFDDQFSVERPDGSNFTLKIRSTKLEDSAMYFCASSRQGGNGYTFGSGTRLTVV.

The rearrangement links TRBV12-5 to TRBJ2-1; 9 positions match TRBD2. The CDR3 runs 21 residues. Per the germline V gene, CDR1 is LGHNT and CDR2 is FRNRAP. With V trimmed by 1 base and J by 5 bases, 21 bases remained unmatched. The CDR3 reads CASGLAPGWRVAGEVDNEQFF. DNA for the CDR3: TGTGCTAGTGGTTTGGCACCGGGTTGGAGGGTAGCGGGGGAGGTGGACAATGAGCAGTTCTTC.

J is TRBJ2-7 and V is TRBV6-1, with 7 bases identical to TRBD2. V lost 6 bases to trimming and J lost 1 base; unmatched junction nucleotides: 9. Per germline, CDR1 MNHNS and CDR2 SASEGT. The CDR3 consists of 15 residues. CDR3: CASRTSPSGSYEQYF. For the CDR3, the DNA is TGTGCCAGCAGGACATCCCCTAGCGGATCCTACGAGCAGTACTTC.

This chain uses TRBV9 with TRBJ2-2; no definite D call. The V end was cut by 0 bases, the J end by 8 bases, with 5 bases between. The CDR3 is made up of 12 amino acids. The germline CDR1 and CDR2 sequences are SGDLS and YYNGEE. DNA for the CDR3: TGTGCCAGCAGCGTAGAGAGGGGGGAGCTGTTTTTT. Translation: CASSVERGELFF.

The chain recombines TRBV2 with TRBJ1-1; weak D call: TRBD1 (5 bases). Looked up from germline, CDR1 is SNHLY and CDR2 is FYNNEI. V lost 0 bases to trimming and J lost 1 base, with 12 bases between them. There are 16 residues in the CDR3. CDR3 protein: CASSEARGERNTEAFF. The CDR3 nucleotides read TGTGCCAGCAGTGAAGCGCGGGGGGAGCGGAACACTGAAGCTTTCTTT.

DNA for the CDR3: TGTGCCAGCAGTCCCAACCCACTGACGAGCCTTCGGGGTTCACCCCTCCACTTT. Its protein product is CASSPNPLTSLRGSPLHF. The chain recombines TRBV27 with TRBJ1-6; no clear D. The V end was cut by 5 bases, the J end by 9 bases, with 26 bases between. This CDR3 contains 18 residues. Germline assignment: CDR1 MNHEY and CDR2 SMNVEV (reference sequence).

The rearrangement links TRBV19 to TRBJ1-5; no reliable D call. The CDR3 runs to 16 residues. V dropped 3 bases and J dropped 1 base, with 13 bases sitting between them. Germline CDR1 and CDR2: LNHDA and SQIVND (reference sequence). Here the CDR3 DNA reads TGTGCCAGTAGTATGGAGACCGGCGGGAGCAATCAGCCCCAGCATTTT. Its protein is CASSMETGGSNQPQHF.

This clone was seen more than once but under ten times. The chain joins TRBV7-8 to TRBJ2-1, with D hard to call. There are 14 residues in the CDR3. The V gene lost 2 bases and the J gene lost 5 bases, with 10 bases spanning the gap. Per the germline V gene, CDR1 is SGHVS and CDR2 is FQNEAQ. The CDR3, as DNA: TGTGCCAGCAGCTTACAATGGAGTCACAATGAGCAGTTCTTC. The encoded protein is CASSLQWSHNEQFF.

The chain has TRBV2 and TRBJ1-6, with 7 positions matching TRBD1. V dropped 6 bases and J dropped 10; count of bases not matched to a gene: 3. Looked up from germline, CDR1 is SNHLY and CDR2 is FYNNEI. CDR3 size: 12 residues. DNA of the CDR3: TGTGCCAGCAGGACAGGGTCATCACCCCTCCACTTT. This gives the protein CASRTGSSPLHF.

V gene TRBV27 combines with J gene TRBJ1-5, with TRBD1 identical over 7 bases. V dropped 5 bases and J dropped 6; count of bases not matched to a gene: 16. The CDR3 is 17 amino acids. CDR1 is MNHEY and CDR2 is SMNVEV in the germline V gene (reference sequence). The CDR3 region is CASSPTPGQSITQPQHF. CDR3 DNA sequence: TGTGCCAGCAGTCCGACCCCGGGACAGTCAATAACTCAGCCCCAGCATTTT.

The chain couples TRBV2 to TRBJ2-1; D uncertain. This CDR3 region has 11 residues. The V and J ends lost 6 bases and 10 bases respectively, with 10 bases between them. Germline V gene data show CDR1 as SNHLY and CDR2 as FYNNEI. The chain's CDR3 is CASRYNLEQFF. CDR3 in DNA: TGTGCCAGCAGATACAACCTGGAGCAGTTCTTC.

The chain uses TRBV18 and TRBJ1-5, with 7 bases lining up with TRBD1. Germline values: CDR1 KGHSH, CDR2 LQKENI. V was clipped by 0 bases and J by 6 bases; unmatched bases: 8. The CDR3 covers 16 residues. CDR3 protein: CASSPPQGVMSQPQHF. The CDR3 DNA sequence: TGTGCCAGCTCACCACCTCAGGGGGTGATGAGTCAGCCCCAGCATTTT.

The chain employs TRBV11-1 and TRBJ2-3, with D perhaps TRBD1 (5 bases). Looked up from germline, CDR1 is SGHAT and CDR2 is FQDESV (reference sequence). CDR3 length: 18 amino acids. The V end was cut by 1 base, the J end by 1 base, with 18 bases between. This chain's CDR3 is CASSLGPSKGRGTDTQYF. CDR3 DNA sequence: TGTGCCAGCAGCTTAGGCCCTTCAAAGGGGCGTGGCACAGATACGCAGTATTTT.

This clone was recorded once. At one end the junction does not follow the germline gene, possibly because of a read error. The chain employs TRBV7-9 and TRBJ1-3; 10 bases fit TRBD1. The CDR3 contains 17 residues. In germline, CDR1 is SEHNR, CDR2 FQNEAQ (reference sequence). The CDR3 nucleotides read TGTTCCAGCAGCTCCCGGGACAGGGGAATGGCTGGAAACACCATATATTTT. Amino acid sequence: CSSSSRDRGMAGNTIYF.

The chain links TRBV15 to TRBJ2-7; TRBD1 matches 7 bases. V lost 1 base, J lost 7 bases, and 16 bases stayed unmatched. Germline V gives CDR1 LNHNV, CDR2 YYDKDF (reference sequence). CDR3 size: 17 residues. CDR3 nucleotides: TGTGCCACCAGCAGAGGAGGGGGCCTCGTCACGATTCGGGAGCAGTACTTC. This encodes CATSRGGGLVTIREQYF.

This clone showed up just once. Germline is not matched at one junction end, which may reflect a read error. The chain has TRBV30 and TRBJ2-1; D is unresolved. Germline V CDR1 and CDR2: GTSNPN, SVGIG (reference sequence). The CDR3 totals 13 residues. This CDR3 reads CACLPFSHNEQFF. DNA of the CDR3: TGTGCCTGCCTACCCTTCTCCCACAATGAGCAGTTCTTC.

The rearrangement uses TRBV5-1 and TRBJ2-3, with unresolved D. The germline V gene has CDR1 SGHRS and CDR2 YFSETQ. The CDR3 runs 15 residues. The ends were cut back, 0 bases at V and 0 bases at J, with 8 bases in the middle. The CDR3 reads CASSLGPFSTDTQYF. The DNA for the CDR3 is TGCGCCAGCAGCTTGGGGCCCTTTAGCACAGATACGCAGTATTTT.

In its sample, this clone was seen once. The chain recombines TRBV5-1 with TRBJ2-4; 8 nucleotides agree with TRBD1. The ends lost 0 bases at V and 15 bases at J; junction bases unmatched: 11. Per the germline V gene, CDR1 is SGHRS and CDR2 is YFSETQ. The CDR3 is 14 residues long. This CDR3 reads CASSLDQGAGRRYF. CDR3 in DNA: TGCGCCAGCAGCTTGGACCAGGGGGCGGGAAGGCGGTACTTC.

The rearrangement links TRBV9 to TRBJ2-1, with D possibly being TRBD1 (7 bases). This CDR3 has 18 residues. Germline V gene lookup returns CDR1 SGDLS and CDR2 YYNGEE. Trimming removed 0 bases from V and 0 bases from J, with 16 bases in between. CDR3: CASSVAVGGQSSYNEQFF. DNA of the CDR3: TGTGCCAGCAGCGTAGCGGTCGGGGGACAGAGCTCCTACAATGAGCAGTTCTTC.

J is TRBJ2-7 and V is TRBV27; tentative D call: TRBD1 (5 bases). There are 13 residues in the CDR3. Germline-derived CDR1 and CDR2 are MNHEY and SMNVEV (reference sequence). The germline V and J ends were trimmed by 3 bases and 7 bases, with 13 bases remaining between them. CDR3 loop: CASSLGGAEEQYF. The CDR3 nucleotides read TGTGCCAGCAGTTTGGGTGGGGCGGAGGAGCAGTACTTC.

The V call is TRBV18, the J call TRBJ2-3; a weak D match, TRBD2 (5 bases). Trimming shortened V by 6 bases and J by 5 bases, and 9 bases separated the two germline ends. The CDR3 is 12 amino acids. Germline lookup yields CDR1 KGHSH and CDR2 LQKENI. CDR3 nucleotide sequence: TGTGCCAGCTCCACACTAGTAGATACGCAGTATTTT. It translates to CASSTLVDTQYF.